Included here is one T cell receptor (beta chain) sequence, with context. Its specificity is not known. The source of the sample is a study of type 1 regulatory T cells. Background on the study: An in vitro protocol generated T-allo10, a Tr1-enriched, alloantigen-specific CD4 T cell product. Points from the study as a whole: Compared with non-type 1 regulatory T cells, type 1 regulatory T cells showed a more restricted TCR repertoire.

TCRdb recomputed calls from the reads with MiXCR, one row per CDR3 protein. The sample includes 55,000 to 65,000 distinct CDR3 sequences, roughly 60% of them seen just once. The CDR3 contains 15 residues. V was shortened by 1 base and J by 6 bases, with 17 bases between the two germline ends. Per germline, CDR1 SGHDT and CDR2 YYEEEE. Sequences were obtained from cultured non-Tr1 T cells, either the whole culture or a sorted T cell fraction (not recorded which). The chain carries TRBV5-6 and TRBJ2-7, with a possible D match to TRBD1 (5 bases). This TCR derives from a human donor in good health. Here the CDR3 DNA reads TGTGCCAGCAGCTTGTCGTCCTTTTGGGGCGGCGAGCAGTACTTC. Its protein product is CASSLSSFWGGEQYF.